This TCR beta chain was recovered during a study of HIV-infected patients and healthy controls. This clonotype was picked up a small number of times. TCRdb recomputed calls from the 5' RACE reads with MiXCR, one row per CDR3 protein. This sample has almost 65,000 distinct CDR3 sequences, with approximately 21% found just once. This CDR3 comprises 14 residues. Germline V lookup: CDR1 MNHEY, CDR2 SVGEGT. Trimming removed 6 bases from V and 2 bases from J, with 14 bases in between. Sequencing was carried out using CD4+ T cells from blood. The V gene is TRBV6-2 or TRBV6-3, the J gene TRBJ2-7; D perhaps matches TRBD1 (6 bases). This receptor was obtained from a human donor in good health. The CDR3 sequence is CASRSPGQAYEQYF. The CDR3 DNA reads as TGTGCCAGCAGATCCCCGGGACAAGCCTACGAGCAGTACTTC.